The 18 T cell receptor beta chains reported below all come from one sample, sequenced in a study of blood T cell repertoires in COVID-19. Clones were sequenced by immunoSEQ multiplex PCR, and TCRdb holds only the in-frame ones, with some missing. The repertoire has 300,000 to 400,000 clones, about 89% of them found once; the top ten carry around 8%. Material for sequencing was peripheral blood. The origin of the receptors is a woman aged 45 to 65 who had recovered from COVID-19.

The chain combines TRBV19 with TRBJ2-7, with 10 bases lining up with TRBD2. The V gene's germline CDR1 is LNHDA and CDR2 SQIVND (reference sequence). The ends lost 6 bases at V and 7 bases at J; junction bases unmatched: 9. This CDR3 is built from 14 residues. CDR3 DNA sequence: TGTGCCAGTAGGGGTAGGACTAGCGGCTTGGAGCAGTACTTC. This sequence encodes CASRGRTSGLEQYF.

CDR3 sequence: CASSQAPSGGPSYNEQFF. The DNA of the CDR3 is TGCGCCAGCAGCCAAGCTCCTAGCGGAGGCCCCTCCTACAATGAGCAGTTCTTC. This chain connects TRBV4-1 to TRBJ2-1; the match to TRBD2 covers 7 bases. Germline V gene data show CDR1 as MGHRA and CDR2 as YSYEKL. CDR3 size: 18 residues. With 1 base clipped from V and 0 bases from J, the junction kept 9 bases outside the gene matches.

This clone showed up just a few times. The rearrangement joins TRBV5-1 to TRBJ1-2, with 8 nucleotides matching TRBD1. V lost 5 bases to trimming and J lost 6 bases; unmatched junction nucleotides: 6. The germline V gene encodes CDR1 SGHRS and CDR2 YFSETQ. This CDR3 region has 13 residues. Here the CDR3 reads CASSPGQVNGYTF. Here the CDR3 DNA reads TGCGCCAGCAGTCCGGGACAGGTGAATGGCTACACCTTC. Looking up the rest from reference TRBV5-1 and TRBJ1-2 gives the full variable domain: KAGVTQTPRYLIKTRGQQVTLSCSPISGHRSVSWYQQTPGQGLQFLFEYFSETQRNKGNFPGRFSGRQFSNSRSEMNVSTLELGDSALYLCASSPGQVNGYTFGSGTRLTVV.

The chain carries TRBV6-1 and TRBJ1-2, with 7 nucleotides matching TRBD1. The CDR3 has 14 residues. Losses at the gene ends were 3 bases for V and 4 bases for J; bases not matched to a gene: 5. Germline CDR1 reads MNHNS; CDR2 reads SASEGT. The CDR3: CASSDRWDSYGYTF. CDR3 sequence (DNA): TGTGCCAGCAGTGACAGATGGGACAGCTATGGCTACACCTTC.

This clone was counted a single time. This chain connects TRBV7-9 to TRBJ2-2; D uncertain. Germline CDR1 reads SEHNR; CDR2 reads FQNEAQ (reference sequence). V gave up 3 bases and J gave up 5 bases, with 13 bases separating them. The CDR3 contains 15 residues. CDR3 sequence (DNA): TGTGCCAGCAGCTTTAAAACGTGGGCTACCGGGGAGCTGTTTTTT. Its translation: CASSFKTWATGELFF.

A single count supports this clone. This chain joins TRBV27 and TRBJ2-5, with 13 bases aligning to TRBD2. CDR1 and CDR2 (germline): MNHEY, SMNVEV (reference sequence). The CDR3 loop spans 18 amino acids. The J segment lost 2 bases and the V segment lost 5 bases, leaving 11 bases of the junction unmatched. The CDR3 sequence: CASSPGTSGTTSQETQYF. CDR3 coding DNA: TGTGCCAGCAGTCCCGGGACTAGCGGGACGACTTCGCAAGAGACCCAGTACTTC.

The gene calls are TRBV6-5 and TRBJ2-1, with 7 nucleotides matching TRBD2. Germline lookup yields CDR1 MNHEY and CDR2 SVGAGI. The CDR3 sequence is 16 residues long. Unmatched junction bases numbered 6, after V lost 0 bases and J lost 4 bases. In DNA, the CDR3 is TGTGCCAGCAGTTACTCGGGGGGGACCTTTTACAATGAGCAGTTCTTC. Its translation: CASSYSGGTFYNEQFF.

This chain uses TRBV19 with TRBJ2-2; D is perhaps TRBD2 (6 bases). The CDR3 covers 14 residues. Between the trimmed V and J ends, which lost 8 bases and 0 bases, there was a span of 10 bases. Germline CDR1 LNHDA, CDR2 SQIVND (reference sequence). The CDR3 reads CASRGGANTGELFF. Here the CDR3 DNA reads TGTGCCAGTCGTGGAGGGGCGAACACCGGGGAGCTGTTTTTT.

V and J are TRBV18 and TRBJ2-7; a possible D gene is TRBD1 (6 bases). Germline V gives CDR1 KGHSH, CDR2 LQKENI. Trimming took off 6 bases at V and 3 bases at J, with 12 bases between the two ends. The CDR3 covers 13 residues. CDR3 sequence: CASSNRVFYEQYF. The CDR3 region has the DNA TGTGCCAGCTCCAACAGGGTTTTCTACGAGCAGTACTTC.

This clone was found a few times. The rearrangement links TRBV11-2 to TRBJ2-3; TRBD2 is a possible D gene (6 bases). V shed 2 bases and J shed 2 bases, with 8 bases lying between them. The CDR3 has 14 residues. Germline assignment: CDR1 SGHAT and CDR2 FQNNGV. DNA for the CDR3: TGTGCCAGCAGCTTACGCGGGGACACAGATACGCAGTATTTT. Translating gives CASSLRGDTDTQYF.

The chain links TRBV12-3 or TRBV12-4 to TRBJ2-1; TRBD1 is a possible D gene (5 bases). The CDR3 contains 12 residues. The V gene lost 5 bases and the J gene lost 5 bases, with 7 bases spanning the gap. The CDR3 loop reads CASSKGDNEQFF. The CDR3 region has the DNA TGTGCCAGCAGTAAAGGGGACAATGAGCAGTTCTTC.

The chain employs TRBV5-4 and TRBJ1-2; TRBD1 matches 9 bases. Germline values: CDR1 SGHNT, CDR2 YYREEE (reference sequence). Trimming removed 10 bases from V and 2 bases from J; junction bases left unmatched: 6. This CDR3 comprises 13 residues. The CDR3 bases are TGTGCCGGACACGGGACAGGGAACTATGGCTACACCTTC. Its protein product is CAGHGTGNYGYTF. Full variable domain (outside the CDR3, taken from reference TRBV5-4 and TRBJ1-2): ETGVTQSPTHLIKTRGQQVTLRCSSQSGHNTVSWYQQALGQGPQFIFQYYREEENGRGNFPPRFSGLQFPNYSSELNVNALELDDSALYLCAGHGTGNYGYTFGSGTRLTVV.

This clone was observed a few times. V is TRBV27 and J is TRBJ1-5, with 8 bases aligning to TRBD1. V was clipped by 4 bases and J by 6 bases; unmatched bases: 11. There are 16 residues in the CDR3. From germline, CDR1 is MNHEY and CDR2 SMNVEV (reference sequence). As DNA, the CDR3 is TGTGCCAGCAGTTCAAACGGACAGGGTGTTGGTCAGCCCCAGCATTTT. Protein: CASSSNGQGVGQPQHF.

This chain joins TRBV28 and TRBJ1-1; 9 bases match TRBD1. With V trimmed by 6 bases and J by 11 bases, 4 bases remained unmatched. The V gene's germline CDR1 is MDHEN and CDR2 SYDVKM. The CDR3 totals 11 residues. The CDR3 is CASSVQGAAFF. The CDR3 DNA reads as TGTGCCAGCAGCGTACAGGGGGCGGCTTTCTTT.

The CDR3 coding sequence is TGTGCCACCAGCAGGCTCAGACAGGGCCTCGAGCAGTACTTC. This sequence encodes CATSRLRQGLEQYF. V usage is TRBV15 and J usage is TRBJ2-7, with 7 bases aligning to TRBD1. Unmatched junction bases numbered 8, after V lost 3 bases and J lost 6 bases. CDR1 and CDR2 from the germline V gene are LNHNV and YYDKDF (reference sequence). This CDR3 is built from 14 residues.

The chain combines TRBV7-6 with TRBJ2-2, with 14 bases matching TRBD2. Trimming at V came to 5 bases and at J to 3 bases, leaving 8 bases not matched to a gene. CDR3 length: 18 residues. Germline V gene data show CDR1 as SGHVS and CDR2 as FNYEAQ. The CDR3 nucleotides are TGTGCCAGCAGCCCCGGGACTAGCGGGAGTGTATACACCGGGGAGCTGTTTTTT. Its protein product is CASSPGTSGSVYTGELFF.

The J gene is TRBJ1-2, the V gene TRBV2, with TRBD1 matching over 8 bases. The CDR3 is 16 residues long. Per germline, CDR1 SNHLY and CDR2 FYNNEI. J was trimmed by 1 base and V by 6 bases; bases with no gene match: 10. CDR3 DNA sequence: TGTGCCAGCAGACTTACAGGGGGAAACTTTAACTATGGCTACACCTTC. Its protein is CASRLTGGNFNYGYTF.

This chain joins TRBV4-3 and TRBJ2-5; 13 nucleotides agree with TRBD2. Losses at the gene ends were 0 bases for V and 5 bases for J; bases not matched to a gene: 3. This CDR3 is 16 amino acids long. Germline loops: CDR1 LGHNA, CDR2 YSLEER. The CDR3 coding sequence is TGCGCCAGCAGCCAAGATAGACTAGCGGGAGGTGAGACCCAGTACTTC. Translating gives CASSQDRLAGGETQYF.